The clone carrying this T cell receptor beta chain was seen ten or more times. The sample belongs to a study of human T cells and chemical hapten exposure. For the study at large: Across its approximately 25 weeks, the study gave patients weekly diphenylcyclopropenone doses to the scalp.

Regarding time point: patch test 2, 6 weeks after DPC sensitization. As to treatment: therapeutic diphenylcyclopropenone sensitization with weekly scalp DPC. Blood collection took place prior to placing each patch test. The V and J ends lost 3 bases and 6 bases respectively, with 6 bases between them. Per the germline V gene, CDR1 is SGHTA and CDR2 is FQGNSA. This CDR3 is built from 11 residues. TCRdb redid the calling of the RACE reads with MiXCR, one entry per CDR3 protein. The data show approximately 85,000 distinct CDR3 sequences, 10% seen once. Sequenced here: whole blood, sampled in connection with sensitization to the hapten diphenylcyclopropenone (DPC). The chain uses TRBV7-2 and TRBJ2-7; D unclear. This sequence originates from a woman aged 30 to 39 with alopecia areata. Some clones in this sample may be carry-over from other donors' samples. The CDR3 region has the DNA TGTGCCAGCAGCTTTACGGGCGAGCAGTACTTC. As protein: CASSFTGEQYF.